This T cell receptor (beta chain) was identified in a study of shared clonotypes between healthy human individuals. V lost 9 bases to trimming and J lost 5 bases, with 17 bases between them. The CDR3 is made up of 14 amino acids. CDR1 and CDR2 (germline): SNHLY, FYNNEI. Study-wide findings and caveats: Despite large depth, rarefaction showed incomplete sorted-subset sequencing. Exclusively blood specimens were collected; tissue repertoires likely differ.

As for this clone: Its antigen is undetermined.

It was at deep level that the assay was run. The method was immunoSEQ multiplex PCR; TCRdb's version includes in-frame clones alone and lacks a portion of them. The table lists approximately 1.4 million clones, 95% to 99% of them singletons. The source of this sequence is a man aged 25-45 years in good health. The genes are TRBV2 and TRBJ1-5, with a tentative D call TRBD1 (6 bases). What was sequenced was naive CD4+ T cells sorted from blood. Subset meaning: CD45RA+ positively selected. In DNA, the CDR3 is TGTGCCAGTTCCCTACAGGGCAAGGATCAGCCCCAGCATTTT. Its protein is CASSLQGKDQPQHF.